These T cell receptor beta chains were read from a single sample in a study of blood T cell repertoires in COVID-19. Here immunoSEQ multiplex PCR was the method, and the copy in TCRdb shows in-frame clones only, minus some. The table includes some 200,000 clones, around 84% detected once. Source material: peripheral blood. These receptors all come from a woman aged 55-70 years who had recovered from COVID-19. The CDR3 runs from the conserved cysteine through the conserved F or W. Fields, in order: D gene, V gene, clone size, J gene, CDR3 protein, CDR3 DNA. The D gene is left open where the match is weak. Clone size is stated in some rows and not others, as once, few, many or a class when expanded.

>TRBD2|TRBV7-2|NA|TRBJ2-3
CASSLPSGGATDTQYF
TGTGCCAGCAGCTTGCCTAGCGGGGGAGCGACAGATACGCAGTATTTT
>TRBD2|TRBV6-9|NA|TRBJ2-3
CASSYFGLAGGGEDTQYF
TGTGCCAGCAGTTACTTCGGACTAGCGGGGGGCGGGGAAGATACGCAGTATTTT
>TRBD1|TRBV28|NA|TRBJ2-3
CASSADRGRADTQYF
TGTGCCAGCAGTGCGGACAGGGGGCGCGCAGATACGCAGTATTTT
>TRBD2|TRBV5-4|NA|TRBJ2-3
CASSLDGTSGSSDTQYF
TGTGCCAGCAGCCTGGATGGGACTAGCGGGTCGTCAGATACGCAGTATTTT
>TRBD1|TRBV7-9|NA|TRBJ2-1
CASSLRAGGADNEQFF
TGTGCCAGCAGCTTACGGGCAGGGGGCGCGGACAATGAGCAGTTCTTC
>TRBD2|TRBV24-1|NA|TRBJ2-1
CATSDSRLAAYNEQFF
TGTGCCACCAGTGACAGTCGCCTAGCGGCCTACAATGAGCAGTTCTTC
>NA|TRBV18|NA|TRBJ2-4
CASSPPSKNIQYF
TGTGCCAGCTCACCACCCTCCAAAAACATTCAGTACTTC
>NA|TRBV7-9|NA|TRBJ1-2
CASSPPGHPYGYTF
TGTGCCAGCAGCCCGCCGGGACACCCCTATGGCTACACCTTC
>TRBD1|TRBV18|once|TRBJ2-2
CASSPPGQGAYGELFF
TGTGCCAGCTCACCACCGGGACAGGGGGCCTACGGGGAGCTGTTTTTT
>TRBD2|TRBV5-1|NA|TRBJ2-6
CASSLGVTSGVFSGANVLTF
TGCGCCAGCAGCCTTGGGGTGACTAGCGGGGTCTTCTCTGGGGCCAACGTCCTGACTTTC
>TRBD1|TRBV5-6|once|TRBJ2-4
CASRAGTGTFKNIQYF
TGTGCCAGCAGAGCCGGGACAGGCACTTTCAAAAACATTCAGTACTTC
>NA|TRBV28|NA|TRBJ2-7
CASSSSRTSRAYEQYF
TGTGCCAGCAGTTCGTCACGGACTTCCCGGGCCTACGAGCAGTACTTC
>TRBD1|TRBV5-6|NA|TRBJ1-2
CASSTRDRLYYGYTF
TGTGCCAGCAGCACCCGGGACAGACTATACTATGGCTACACCTTC
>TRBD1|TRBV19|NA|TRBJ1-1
CATGTGGHLNTEAFF
TGTGCCACGGGGACAGGGGGGCATCTGAACACTGAAGCTTTCTTT